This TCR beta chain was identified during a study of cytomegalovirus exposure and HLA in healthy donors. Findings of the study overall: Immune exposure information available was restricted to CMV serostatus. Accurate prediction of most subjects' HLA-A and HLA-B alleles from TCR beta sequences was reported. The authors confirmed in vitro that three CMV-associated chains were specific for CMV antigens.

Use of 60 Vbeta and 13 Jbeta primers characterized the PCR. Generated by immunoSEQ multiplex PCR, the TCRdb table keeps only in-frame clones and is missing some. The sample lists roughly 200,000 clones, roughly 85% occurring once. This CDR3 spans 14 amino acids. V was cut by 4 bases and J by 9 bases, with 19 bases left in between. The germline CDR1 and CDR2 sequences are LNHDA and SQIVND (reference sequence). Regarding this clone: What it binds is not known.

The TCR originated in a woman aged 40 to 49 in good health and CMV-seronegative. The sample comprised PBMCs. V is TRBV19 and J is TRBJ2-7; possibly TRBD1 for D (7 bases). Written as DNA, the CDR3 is TGTGCCAGTAGTACCGCGCCTCAGGGGGGCAGGCAGTACTTC. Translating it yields CASSTAPQGGRQYF.